A selection of T cell receptor beta chains follows, all from one sample in a study of cytomegalovirus exposure and HLA in healthy donors. Method: immunoSEQ multiplex PCR; TCRdb's copy keeps in-frame clones and lacks some. Of 150,000 to 180,000 clones in the sample, less than 80% are singletons; the top ten hold under 2.5%. The material sequenced was PBMCs. Receptor source: a man aged 25-40 years in good health and CMV-seronegative. Both conserved end residues are part of each CDR3. A D gene is named only where the DNA matches it firmly. A clone size is listed for some rows: how often the clone was seen (once, few, many), or a class if it is expanded.

j_call	clone_size	d_call	v_call	cdr3_nt	cdr3_aa
TRBJ1-4	.	TRBD1	TRBV19	TGTGCCAGTAGCCTCGGACAGGGACATGCTCGGTCTACTAATGAAAAACTGTTTTTT	CASSLGQGHARSTNEKLFF
TRBJ1-1	.	.	TRBV30	TGTGCCTGGAGTGTGACATTTAAGAACACTGAAGCTTTCTTT	CAWSVTFKNTEAFF
TRBJ2-2	.	.	TRBV7-9	TGTGCCAGCAGCTTACCCCAGGGGACCGGGGAGCTGTTTTTT	CASSLPQGTGELFF
TRBJ1-4	.	TRBD1	TRBV28	TGTGCCAGCTCCCTCCCCGGAACAGGGGCCGAGAAACTGTTTTTT	CASSLPGTGAEKLFF
TRBJ1-3	.	TRBD1	TRBV6-1	TGTGCCAGCAATCCCGGGACAGAAGGAAACACCATATATTTT	CASNPGTEGNTIYF
TRBJ2-1	few	.	TRBV7-8	TGTGCCAGCAGCGCCACTCCGAATGAGCAGTTCTTC	CASSATPNEQFF
TRBJ2-1	once	TRBD2	TRBV7-2	TGTGCCAGCAGCTCTACTCGTATAGGGGCTAGCGGTAGGGATGAGCAGTTCTTC	CASSSTRIGASGRDEQFF
TRBJ1-6	few	.	TRBV7-9	TGTGCCAGCAGCTTAGGACGGGGACAATCGCCCCTCCACTTT	CASSLGRGQSPLHF
TRBJ1-4	once	TRBD1	TRBV7-9	TGTGCCAGCGACAGGGGGCGCGGTGAAAAACTGTTTTTT	CASDRGRGEKLFF
TRBJ2-3	.	TRBD2	TRBV9	TGTGCCAGCAGTCGTAGCGGGGGTGGGCAGTATTTT	CASSRSGGGQYF
TRBJ1-4	.	.	TRBV7-9	TGTGCCAGCAGCCCCTCTCAGGAAAAACTGTTTTTT	CASSPSQEKLFF
TRBJ2-7	.	.	TRBV9	TGTGCCAGCAGCGTAGAGCAGGAGGCCTACGAGCAGTACTTC	CASSVEQEAYEQYF
TRBJ2-7	few	.	TRBV6-5	TGTGCCAGCAGTCAAGGACATTACTACGAGCAGTACTTC	CASSQGHYYEQYF
TRBJ2-3	.	.	TRBV4-1	TGCGCCAGCAGACCCGAAGGGGGGGGTGAGCAGTATTTT	CASRPEGGGEQYF
TRBJ1-4	.	.	TRBV2	TGTGCCAGCAACAGTAATGAAAAACTGTTTTTT	CASNSNEKLFF
TRBJ1-5	.	.	TRBV5-6	TGTGCCAGCAGCTTGGGTCCTTATAGCAATCAGCCCCAGCATTTT	CASSLGPYSNQPQHF
TRBJ2-5	.	TRBD1	TRBV7-7	TGTGCCAGCAGCTTAGAGGGGACAGGGGGAGAGACCCAGTACTTC	CASSLEGTGGETQYF
TRBJ1-6	.	.	TRBV5-1	TGCGCCAGCAGCTTGTCAGGTGAAAAAAACTCACCCCTCCACTTT	CASSLSGEKNSPLHF
TRBJ2-7	few	.	TRBV6-6	TGTGCCAGCACCCCGGGGGTAGCCTACGAGCAGTACTTC	CASTPGVAYEQYF
TRBJ2-7	.	TRBD1	TRBV27	TGTGCCAGCAGTTTAGGGACAGGCCGCTACGAGCAGTACTTC	CASSLGTGRYEQYF
TRBJ1-1	few	.	TRBV28	TGTGCCAGCAGTTTTGGCCACATGAACACTGAAGCTTTCTTT	CASSFGHMNTEAFF
TRBJ2-5	.	TRBD2	TRBV7-9	TGTGCCAGCAGCAAACTAGCGGGGGGTCGGGAGACCCAGTACTTC	CASSKLAGGRETQYF
TRBJ2-7	.	.	TRBV29-1	TGCAGCGTTGAATCCCCAGGGGCCCACGAGCAGTACTTC	CSVESPGAHEQYF
TRBJ2-1	.	.	TRBV6-5	TGTGCCAGCAGTTACGGGCGGGGACAGCAGTTCTTC	CASSYGRGQQFF
TRBJ1-5	.	TRBD1	TRBV4-2	TGTGCCAGCAGCCAAGAAGAGGACAGGGGGGATCAGCCCCAGCATTTT	CASSQEEDRGDQPQHF
TRBJ2-1	.	TRBD1	TRBV7-9	TGTGCCAGCAGCCCCTGGGACAGGCCCAGCTCCCTTGAGCAGTTCTTC	CASSPWDRPSSLEQFF
TRBJ2-5	.	.	TRBV28	TGTGCCAGCAGTCCCCCCAGCGTTGGAGAGACCCAGTACTTC	CASSPPSVGETQYF
TRBJ2-3	.	.	TRBV2	TGTGCCAGCAGTTACGGGGGAAGCACAGATACGCAGTATTTT	CASSYGGSTDTQYF